There are many counts of the clone carrying this T cell receptor beta chain. Its specificity is not known. The sample comes from a study of identical twins. Study-wide points: Within beta out-of-frame sequences, the excess sharing observed between twins was weaker. Conclusions relied on cross-sectional statistical analysis, not following the same donors. The models gave estimates that fell short of the out-of-frame TCR alpha sharing seen in monozygotic twins.

Template switching added a universal primer site, and cDNA bore unique molecular identifiers. A single record per CDR3 protein comes from TCRdb applying MiXCR to the 5' RACE reads. The sample lists approximately 220,000 distinct CDR3 sequences; 7% to 8.5% were seen once. This CDR3 has 13 amino acids. Trimming cost V 6 bases and J 2 bases; bases outside gene matches: 6. Germline CDR1 and CDR2: DFQATT and SNEGSKA (reference sequence). These data were likewise used in another study, on yellow fever vaccine responses in identical twins.

The source of this sequence is a woman aged 18-35 years in good health. Sequencing was performed on CD8+ T cells sorted from blood. The genes are TRBV20-1 and TRBJ1-1; 7 bases fit TRBD1. CDR3 in amino acids: CSATTGLNTEAFF. In DNA, the CDR3 is TGCAGTGCAACGACAGGGCTTAACACTGAAGCTTTCTTT.